The rows below give T cell receptor beta chains drawn from one sample of a study of shared clonotypes between healthy human individuals. Only in-frame clones appear in the TCRdb table, and some are missing; sequencing was by immunoSEQ multiplex PCR. The sample has about 2.3 million clones; under 95% are singletons. Sequencing used naive CD4+ T cells from PBMCs. The receptors originated from a man aged 18 to 29 in good health. Some clones in this sample may be carry-over from other donors' samples. Each CDR3 is given with its conserved first and last residue. A D gene is named only where the DNA matches it firmly. Clone size appears in some rows only: once, few, many, or a class for an expanded clone.

j_gene	v_gene	abundance	d_gene	CDR3aa	CDR3nt
TRBJ2-7	TRBV5-6	.	TRBD1	CASSVDRISYEQYF	TGTGCCAGCAGCGTGGACAGGATCTCCTACGAGCAGTACTTC
TRBJ1-1	TRBV5-1	few	TRBD1	CASSSATGPFAEAFF	TGCGCCAGCAGCTCGGCGACAGGGCCATTTGCTGAAGCTTTCTTT
TRBJ2-1	TRBV6-6	.	TRBD2	CASSYAAGGSYNEQFF	TGTGCCAGCAGTTACGCCGCGGGGGGCTCCTACAATGAGCAGTTCTTC
TRBJ2-7	TRBV11-2	.	.	CASSSNPGQSYEQYF	TGTGCCAGCAGCTCAAACCCGGGACAATCCTACGAGCAGTACTTC
TRBJ1-3	TRBV6-1	.	.	CASSDLVFSGNTIYF	TGTGCCAGCAGTGACCTGGTTTTCTCTGGAAACACCATATATTTT
TRBJ2-3	TRBV19	.	TRBD2	CASSIAGLAGVPDTQYF	TGTGCCAGTAGTATAGCAGGACTAGCGGGAGTGCCAGATACGCAGTATTTT
TRBJ2-6	TRBV18	.	TRBD1	CASSPYRDSRSGANVLTF	TGTGCCAGCTCACCGTACCGGGACAGCCGCTCTGGGGCCAACGTCCTGACTTTC
TRBJ1-5	TRBV19	.	.	CASSPHSPRERNQPQHF	TGTGCCAGTAGTCCACATAGCCCCCGGGAGCGCAATCAGCCCCAGCATTTT
TRBJ2-7	TRBV18	.	.	CASSPSPAYEQYF	TGTGCCAGCTCACCAAGCCCAGCCTACGAGCAGTACTTC
TRBJ1-5	TRBV2	.	TRBD1	CASSERGRNQPQHF	TGTGCCAGCAGTGAAAGGGGGCGCAATCAGCCCCAGCATTTT